Following are 30 T cell receptor beta chains from one sample sequenced in a study of blood T cell repertoires in COVID-19 (TCRdb year 2020). The method was the immunoSEQ multiplex PCR assay. TCRdb stores this immuneACCESS table with in-frame sequences only. Part of the clones is absent; in the studies checked, under half of the shortfall reflects unresolved V genes, and no reason is known for the rest. For this sample there are 150,000 to 200,000 clones; more than 70% appear just once. The ten top clones hold roughly a fifth of the sample. Specimen: peripheral blood. These receptors were taken from a woman in her 70s who had recovered from COVID-19.

The CDR3 DNA sequence: TGTGCCAGCAGTCCATCGACAGGCTATGGCACTGAAGCTTTCTTT. This gives the protein CASSPSTGYGTEAFF. The rearrangement links TRBV28 to TRBJ1-1; weak D call: TRBD1 (6 bases). The V end lost 5 bases, the J end lost 4 bases, and 17 bases lay between the germline ends. The CDR3 totals 15 residues. Germline V gene sequence: CDR1 MDHEN, CDR2 SYDVKM.

V usage is TRBV20-1 and J usage is TRBJ2-7; maybe TRBD2 (6 bases). Germline values: CDR1 DFQATT, CDR2 SNEGSKA (reference sequence). This CDR3 spans 11 amino acids. V shed 7 bases and J shed 3 bases, with 10 bases lying between them. The CDR3 bases are TGCAGTGGGAGGGCGGGCTACGAGCAGTACTTC. It codes for CSGRAGYEQYF.

The CDR3 loop is CASSLLGGASGGREDEQFF. The CDR3 coding sequence is TGTGCCAGCAGCTTACTAGGAGGGGCTAGCGGGGGCCGGGAAGATGAGCAGTTCTTC. This sequence joins TRBV9 and TRBJ2-1; 10 bases line up with TRBD2. This CDR3 contains 19 residues. V dropped 4 bases and J dropped 8; count of bases not matched to a gene: 21. Looked up from germline, CDR1 is SGDLS and CDR2 is YYNGEE. The full variable domain, with the rest looked up from reference TRBV9 and TRBJ2-1, is DSGVTQTPKHLITATGQRVTLRCSPRSGDLSVYWYQQSLDQGLQFLIQYYNGEERAKGNILERFSAQQFPDLHSELNLSSLELGDSALYFCASSLLGGASGGREDEQFFGPGTRLTVL.

The V gene is TRBV12-3 or TRBV12-4, the J gene TRBJ1-6; D is possibly TRBD1 (5 bases). V lost 6 bases and J lost 8, with 8 bases in between. The CDR3 spans 12 residues. As DNA, the CDR3 is TGTGCCAGCAGGAAAGGGGATTCACCCCTCCACTTT. Its protein product is CASRKGDSPLHF.

The chain recombines TRBV7-3 with TRBJ2-1; TRBD2 matches at 12 bases. CDR3 length equals 21 residues. Germline V gene data show CDR1 as SGHTA and CDR2 as FQGTGA. V shed 5 bases, J shed 10 bases, and the junction held 27 bases outside the gene matches. The CDR3 sequence is CASSLIPGGAGLAGPPQEQFF. CDR3 DNA sequence: TGTGCCAGCAGCCTGATACCAGGGGGCGCGGGACTAGCGGGCCCACCACAGGAGCAGTTCTTC. The entire variable domain, with the rest obtained from reference TRBV7-3 and TRBJ2-1, is as follows: GAGVSQTPSNKVTEKGKYVELRCDPISGHTALYWYRQSLGQGPEFLIYFQGTGAADDSGLPNDRFFAVRPEGSVSTLKIQRTERGDSAVYLCASSLIPGGAGLAGPPQEQFFGPGTRLTVL.

Details on this clone: The sample carries other DNA sequences with the same CDR3. The rearrangement joins TRBV18 to TRBJ2-7; 10 bases match TRBD2. The CDR3 is made up of 15 amino acids. V trimming: 3 bases; J trimming: 2 bases; junction bases outside the gene matches: 4. The germline V gene has CDR1 KGHSH and CDR2 LQKENI. The CDR3 coding sequence is TGTGCCAGCTCACCCTTAGCGGGAGGACCCTACGAGCAGTACTTC. Translating it yields CASSPLAGGPYEQYF.

J is TRBJ2-7 and V is TRBV12-3 or TRBV12-4; 8 bases line up with TRBD1. The CDR3 covers 13 residues. V shed 7 bases and J 5 bases; nucleotides not matched to a gene: 7. The CDR3 loop is CASTRTGLNEQYF. The CDR3 DNA sequence: TGTGCCAGCACCCGGACAGGGTTAAACGAGCAGTACTTC.

V usage is TRBV7-9 and J usage is TRBJ2-7; D may be TRBD2 (6 bases). The CDR3 has 16 amino acids. Per germline, CDR1 SEHNR and CDR2 FQNEAQ (reference sequence). The V and J ends lost 4 bases and 0 bases respectively, with 16 bases between them. The CDR3 DNA follows: TGTGCCAGCAGCTCCCCGGACGGGGGAGTCTCCTACGAGCAGTACTTC. Residues: CASSSPDGGVSYEQYF.

V usage is TRBV5-4 and J usage is TRBJ2-7; D possibly corresponds to TRBD1 (5 bases). Trimming took 1 base from V and 3 from J, leaving 14 bases between them. The CDR3 length is 15 residues. From germline, CDR1 is SGHNT and CDR2 YYREEE (reference sequence). CDR3 bases: TGTGCCAGCAGCTTGATTGGGGCGGACAACTACGAGCAGTACTTC. Translated: CASSLIGADNYEQYF.

The chain links TRBV25-1 to TRBJ1-2, with 7 bases fitting TRBD1. The CDR3 is 13 amino acids. From germline, CDR1 is MGHDK and CDR2 SYGVNS. V shed 8 bases and J 4 bases; nucleotides not matched to a gene: 7. The CDR3: CASRRDSLYGYTF. CDR3 nucleotides: TGTGCCAGCCGCCGGGACAGCCTCTATGGCTACACCTTC.

The rearrangement links TRBV2 to TRBJ1-4, with D possibly TRBD1 on 6 matching bases. The V and J ends lost 4 bases and 4 bases respectively, with 19 bases between them. CDR1 is SNHLY, CDR2 FYNNEI, per germline. This CDR3 comprises 17 residues. The CDR3 coding sequence is TGTGCCAGCAGTGGGCATCCAGGGAGGGGGGATAATGAAAAACTGTTTTTT. This encodes CASSGHPGRGDNEKLFF.

The CDR3, as DNA: TGTGCCAGCAGCTTAGGGGGTGGAGGTAATTCACCCCTCCACTTT. Translation gives CASSLGGGGNSPLHF. The J gene is TRBJ1-6, the V gene TRBV7-6; D call uncertain. Germline V lookup: CDR1 SGHVS, CDR2 FNYEAQ. V lost 1 base and J lost 6, with 10 bases in between. The CDR3 totals 15 residues. Drawing the rest from reference TRBV7-6 and TRBJ1-6, the complete variable domain is GAGVSQSPRYKVTKRGQDVALRCDPISGHVSLYWYRQALGQGPEFLTYFNYEAQQDKSGLPNDRFSAERPEGSISTLTIQRTEQRDSAMYRCASSLGGGGNSPLHFGNGTRLTVT.

V is TRBV5-1 and J is TRBJ2-2; maybe TRBD1 (5 bases). The CDR3 is 14 residues long. Germline V gives CDR1 SGHRS, CDR2 YFSETQ. V lost 4 bases and J lost 3, with 10 bases in between. In DNA form, the CDR3 reads TGCGCCAGCAGCCCAGGGCTAGACACCGGGGAGCTGTTTTTT. As protein: CASSPGLDTGELFF.

This clone showed up just once. V is TRBV28 and J is TRBJ2-7, with 8 bases identical to TRBD2. Germline CDR1 and CDR2: MDHEN and SYDVKM. V gave up 11 bases and J gave up 3 bases; unmatched junction bases: 12. The length of the CDR3 is 14 residues. This CDR3 reads CAARSGGESYEQYF. CDR3 bases: TGTGCCGCGCGCTCCGGGGGGGAAAGCTACGAGCAGTACTTC. The variable domain in full, with the rest retrieved from reference TRBV28 and TRBJ2-7, is DVKVTQSSRYLVKRTGEKVFLECVQDMDHENMFWYRQDPGLGLRLIYFSYDVKMKEKGDIPEGYSVSREKKERFSLILESASTNQTSMYLCAARSGGESYEQYFGPGTRLTVT.

The gene calls are TRBV7-9 and TRBJ1-5; a possible D gene is TRBD1 (6 bases). Trimming took off 2 bases at V and 5 bases at J, with 7 bases between the two ends. Germline lookup yields CDR1 SEHNR and CDR2 FQNEAQ (reference sequence). The CDR3 contains 13 residues. The CDR3: CASSLTGYQPQHF. The CDR3 nucleotides are TGTGCCAGCAGCTTAACAGGGTATCAGCCCCAGCATTTT.

CDR3 nucleotide sequence: TGCAGCGTCGCCAGGGGGAGCTCCTACAATGAGCAGTTCTTC. Translating it yields CSVARGSSYNEQFF. J is TRBJ2-1 and V is TRBV29-1, with 7 bases that match TRBD1. After removal of 6 bases from V and 0 bases from J, the junction contained 5 bases not matched to a gene. Per the germline V gene, CDR1 is SQVTM and CDR2 is ANQGSEA. CDR3 length: 14 amino acids.

This chain links TRBV7-2 with TRBJ1-4; 8 bases align to TRBD1. The CDR3 extends over 16 amino acids. Germline CDR1 SGHTA, CDR2 FQGNSA. V lost 5 bases and J lost 3; bases outside the gene matches: 8. The CDR3 nucleotides read TGTGCCAGCAGCCTTTACAGGGGGGCCCCTAATGAAAAACTGTTTTTT. Translation gives CASSLYRGAPNEKLFF.

The chain couples TRBV4-3 to TRBJ2-7; TRBD2 aligns across 10 bases. Germline CDR1 reads LGHNA; CDR2 reads YSLEER. The trim removed 1 base at V and 7 bases at J, leaving 7 bases unmatched. CDR3 length equals 15 residues. In DNA, the CDR3 is TGCGCCAGCAGCCAAGTTAAGCGGGAGGGCCGGGAGCAGTACTTC. It translates to CASSQVKREGREQYF.

V usage is TRBV19 and J usage is TRBJ2-7, with TRBD2 matching over 8 bases. Unmatched junction bases numbered 11, after V lost 7 bases and J lost 0 bases. Germline V lookup: CDR1 LNHDA, CDR2 SQIVND (reference sequence). The CDR3 runs 16 residues. The CDR3 DNA reads TGTGCCAGTACCACCGGGGTGAGCGGGAGCTCCTACGAGCAGTACTTC. It yields the protein CASTTGVSGSSYEQYF.

This clone was seen a handful of times. The chain couples TRBV7-2 to TRBJ1-2; 8 bases match TRBD1. CDR1 and CDR2 from the germline V gene are SGHTA and FQGNSA. CDR3 length: 14 amino acids. V was pared by 1 base and J by 7 bases, with 5 bases of the junction left unmatched. The CDR3 bases are TGTGCCAGCAGCTTAGACAGGGGGTCTGGTGGCTACACCTTC. This gives the protein CASSLDRGSGGYTF. Full variable domain (missing parts from reference TRBV7-2 and TRBJ1-2): GAGVSQSPSNKVTEKGKDVELRCDPISGHTALYWYRQSLGQGLEFLIYFQGNSAPDKSGLPSDRFSAERTGGSVSTLTIQRTQQEDSAVYLCASSLDRGSGGYTFGSGTRLTVV.

The chain employs TRBV12-1 and TRBJ2-3; TRBD2, the table's D call, lacks a check against the DNA. TRBV12-1 is designated a pseudogene. CDR3 size: 13 residues. CDR3 protein: CAPLRPRTDTQYF. The DNA of the CDR3 is TGTGCACCGTTGCGGCCTCGCACAGATACGCAGTATTTT.

This chain joins TRBV27 and TRBJ1-4, with 11 bases matching TRBD1. This CDR3 region has 14 residues. After removal of 3 bases from V and 10 bases from J, the junction contained 4 bases not matched to a gene. Germline V gene lookup returns CDR1 MNHEY and CDR2 SMNVEV (reference sequence). The chain's CDR3 is CASSFWDRGGKLFF. In DNA, the CDR3 is TGTGCCAGCAGTTTCTGGGACAGGGGGGGAAAACTGTTTTTT. The entire variable domain, with the rest obtained from reference TRBV27 and TRBJ1-4, is as follows: EAQVTQNPRYLITVTGKKLTVTCSQNMNHEYMSWYRQDPGLGLRQIYYSMNVEVTDKGDVPEGYKVSRKEKRNFPLILESPSPNQTSLYFCASSFWDRGGKLFFGSGTQLSVL.

With respect to this clone: At one end, the junction sequence differs from germline, possibly due to a read error. The chain is built from TRBV3-1 (or the pseudogene TRBV3-2) and TRBJ2-5; possibly TRBD1 for D (5 bases). Germline CDR1 LGHDT, CDR2 YNNKEL (reference sequence). The length of the CDR3 is 14 residues. DNA of the CDR3: TGTGCCAGCAGCCAAGATCGCGGACAAGGGACCCAGTACTTC. It is translated as CASSQDRGQGTQYF.

The chain employs TRBV11-3 and TRBJ2-5; D might be TRBD2 (6 bases). Trimming stripped 5 bases from V and 5 bases from J, with 15 bases between. The length of the CDR3 is 14 residues. Germline V gene lookup returns CDR1 SGHNT and CDR2 YENEEA. The CDR3 nucleotides are TGTGCCAGCAGCCCCCGGGAGCATGACGAGACCCAGTACTTC. It translates to CASSPREHDETQYF. The full variable domain, its missing parts supplied by reference TRBV11-3 and TRBJ2-5, is EAGVVQSPRYKIIEKKQPVAFWCNPISGHNTLYWYLQNLGQGPELLIRYENEEAVDDSQLPKDRFSAERLKGVDSTLKIQPAELGDSAVYLCASSPREHDETQYFGPGTRLLVL.

This chain links TRBV9 with TRBJ1-6; perhaps TRBD1 as D (6 bases). In germline, CDR1 is SGDLS, CDR2 YYNGEE. Trimming took 2 bases from V and 8 from J, leaving 11 bases between them. This CDR3 spans 14 amino acids. DNA of the CDR3: TGTGCCAGCAGCGTTTGGGGGCTGGATTCACCCCTCCACTTT. Translated: CASSVWGLDSPLHF.

This clone was recorded only once. The chain employs TRBV28 and TRBJ1-5, with 8 bases aligning to TRBD1. The CDR3 loop spans 14 amino acids. Germline V gene data show CDR1 as MDHEN and CDR2 as SYDVKM. Trimming at V came to 7 bases and at J to 2 bases, leaving 4 bases not matched to a gene. Written as DNA, the CDR3 is TGTGCCAGCAAGGCAGGGGGCGGCAATCAGCCCCAGCATTTT. This translates into CASKAGGGNQPQHF.

This clone was counted a few times. The J gene is TRBJ1-1, the V gene TRBV7-3; 9 nucleotides line up with TRBD1. The CDR3 has 13 residues. Trimming took 4 bases from V and 4 from J; bases not matched to a gene: 1. CDR1 is SGHTA and CDR2 is FQGTGA in the germline V gene. CDR3 coding DNA: TGTGCCAGCAGCTCGGACAGGGGCACTGAAGCTTTCTTT. It is translated as CASSSDRGTEAFF.

The rearrangement uses TRBV9 and TRBJ2-7; D gene ambiguous. V was shortened by 0 bases and J by 6 bases, with 10 bases between the two germline ends. Germline-derived CDR1 and CDR2 are SGDLS and YYNGEE. This CDR3 has 13 amino acids. The CDR3 DNA reads as TGTGCCAGCAGCGTAGGTCCTGATAGCGAGCAGTACTTC. Translated: CASSVGPDSEQYF.

The chain joins TRBV19 to TRBJ1-1, with a weak D call TRBD1 (6 bases). Germline V gene data show CDR1 as LNHDA and CDR2 as SQIVND (reference sequence). This CDR3 has 15 amino acids. V lost 6 bases, J lost 3 bases, and 17 bases lay in between. CDR3 DNA: TGTGCCAGTAGCAAAAGACCAGGGGCGGACACTGAAGCTTTCTTT. This sequence encodes CASSKRPGADTEAFF.

The V call is TRBV6-5, the J call TRBJ2-5; D uncertain. Germline V gives CDR1 MNHEY, CDR2 SVGAGI. Trimming stripped 5 bases from V and 5 bases from J, with 12 bases between. The CDR3 spans 13 residues. The CDR3 coding sequence is TGTGCCAGCAGTCCCGACCCCAGGGAGACCCAGTACTTC. Its translation: CASSPDPRETQYF.